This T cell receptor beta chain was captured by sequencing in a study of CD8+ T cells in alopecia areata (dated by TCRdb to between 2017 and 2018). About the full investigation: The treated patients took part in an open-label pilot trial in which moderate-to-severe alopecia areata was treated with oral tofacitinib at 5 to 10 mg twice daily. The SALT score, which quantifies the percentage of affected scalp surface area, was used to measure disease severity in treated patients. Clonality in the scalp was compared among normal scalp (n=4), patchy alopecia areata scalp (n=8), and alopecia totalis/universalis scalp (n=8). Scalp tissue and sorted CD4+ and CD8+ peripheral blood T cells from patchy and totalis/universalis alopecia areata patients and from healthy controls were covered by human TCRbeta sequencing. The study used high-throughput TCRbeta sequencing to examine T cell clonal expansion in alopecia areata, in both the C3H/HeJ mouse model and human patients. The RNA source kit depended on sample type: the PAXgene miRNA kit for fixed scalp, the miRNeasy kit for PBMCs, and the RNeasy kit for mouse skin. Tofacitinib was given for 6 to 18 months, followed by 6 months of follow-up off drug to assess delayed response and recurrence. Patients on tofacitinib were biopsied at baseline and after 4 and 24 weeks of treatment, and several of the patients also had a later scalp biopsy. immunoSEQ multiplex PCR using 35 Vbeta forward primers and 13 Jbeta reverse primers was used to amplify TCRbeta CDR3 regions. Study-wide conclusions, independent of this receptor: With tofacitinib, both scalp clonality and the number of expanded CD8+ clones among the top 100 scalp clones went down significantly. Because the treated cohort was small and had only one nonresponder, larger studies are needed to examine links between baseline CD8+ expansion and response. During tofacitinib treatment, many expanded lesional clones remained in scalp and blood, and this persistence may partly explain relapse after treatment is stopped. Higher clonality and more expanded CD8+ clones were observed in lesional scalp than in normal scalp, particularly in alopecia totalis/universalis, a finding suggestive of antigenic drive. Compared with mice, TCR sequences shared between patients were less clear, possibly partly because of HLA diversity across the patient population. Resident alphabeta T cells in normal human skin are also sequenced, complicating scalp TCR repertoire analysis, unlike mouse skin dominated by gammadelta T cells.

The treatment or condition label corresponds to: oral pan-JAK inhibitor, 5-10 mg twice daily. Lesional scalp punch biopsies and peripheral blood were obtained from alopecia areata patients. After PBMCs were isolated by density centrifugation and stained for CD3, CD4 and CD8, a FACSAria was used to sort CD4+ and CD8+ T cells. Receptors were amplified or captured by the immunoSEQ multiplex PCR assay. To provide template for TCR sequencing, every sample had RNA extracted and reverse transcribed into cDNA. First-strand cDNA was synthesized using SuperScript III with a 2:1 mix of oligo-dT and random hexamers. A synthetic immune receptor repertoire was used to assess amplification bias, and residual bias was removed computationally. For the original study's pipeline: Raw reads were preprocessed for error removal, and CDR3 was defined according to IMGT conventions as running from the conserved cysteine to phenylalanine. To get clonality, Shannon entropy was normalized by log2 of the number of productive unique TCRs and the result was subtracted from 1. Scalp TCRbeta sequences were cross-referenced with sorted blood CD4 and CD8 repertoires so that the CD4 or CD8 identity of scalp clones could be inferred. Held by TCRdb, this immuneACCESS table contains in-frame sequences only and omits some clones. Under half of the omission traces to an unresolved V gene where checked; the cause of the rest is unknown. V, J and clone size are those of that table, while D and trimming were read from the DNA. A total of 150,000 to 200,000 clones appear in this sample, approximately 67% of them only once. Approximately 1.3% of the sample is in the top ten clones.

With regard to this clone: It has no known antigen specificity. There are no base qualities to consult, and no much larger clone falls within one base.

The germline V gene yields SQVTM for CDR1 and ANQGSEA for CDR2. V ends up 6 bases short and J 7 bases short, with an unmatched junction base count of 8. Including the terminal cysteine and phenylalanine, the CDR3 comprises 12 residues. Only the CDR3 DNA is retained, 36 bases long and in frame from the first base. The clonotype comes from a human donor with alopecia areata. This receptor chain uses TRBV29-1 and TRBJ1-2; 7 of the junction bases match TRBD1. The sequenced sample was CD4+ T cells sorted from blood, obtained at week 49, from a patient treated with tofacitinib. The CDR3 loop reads CSVATGRFGYTF. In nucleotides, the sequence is TGCAGCGTCGCGACAGGGCGGTTTGGCTACACCTTC.